The 27 T cell receptor beta chains below were found in one sample sequenced in a study of identical twins. Using its own MiXCR run on the 5' RACE reads, TCRdb lists one record per CDR3 protein. Of nearly 650,000 distinct CDR3 sequences listed, around 7.4% are singletons. This sample also appeared in a second study, on yellow fever vaccine responses in identical twins.

Sequenced sample: PBMCs. The receptor source for this set is a woman aged 18-35 years in good health.

The rearrangement joins TRBV5-1 to TRBJ2-2; 8 bases match TRBD1. Germline V gene data show CDR1 as SGHRS and CDR2 as YFSETQ. This CDR3 has 15 amino acids. Trimming took 4 bases from V and 5 from J; bases not matched to a gene: 7. The CDR3 protein is CASSTGQAPTGELFF. In DNA, the CDR3 is TGCGCCAGCAGCACGGGACAGGCTCCGACCGGGGAGCTGTTTTTT.

This clonotype has only a few counts. V is TRBV4-2 and J is TRBJ2-5, with 7 bases fitting TRBD1. V dropped 3 bases and J dropped 5; count of bases not matched to a gene: 9. CDR1 and CDR2 from the germline V gene are LGHNA and YNFKEQ. CDR3 size: 15 residues. This CDR3 reads CASSQRGQGVETQYF. In DNA, the CDR3 is TGTGCCAGCAGCCAGAGAGGGCAGGGGGTCGAGACCCAGTACTTC.

This clonotype appeared a few times. The CDR3 spells CSVTPQGDGYEQYF. Here the CDR3 DNA reads TGCAGCGTGACACCCCAGGGAGACGGATACGAGCAGTACTTC. The rearrangement uses TRBV29-1 and TRBJ2-7, with D tentatively TRBD1 or TRBD2 (5 bases each). With 6 bases removed from V and 4 bases from J, the gap between germline ends came to 19 bases. The length of the CDR3 is 14 residues. Germline CDR1 and CDR2: SQVTM and ANQGSEA.

The genes are TRBV5-1 and TRBJ2-1; 8 bases are a match to TRBD2. The J segment lost 7 bases and the V segment lost 0 bases, leaving 3 bases of the junction unmatched. CDR1 is SGHRS and CDR2 is YFSETQ in the germline V gene. The CDR3 sequence is 14 residues long. CDR3 loop: CASSLAPGGNEQFF. The DNA for the CDR3 is TGCGCCAGCAGCTTGGCCCCGGGGGGGAATGAGCAGTTCTTC.

The chain couples TRBV9 to TRBJ2-7, with D possibly matching TRBD1 (6 bases). V lost 0 bases and J 6 bases, leaving 13 bases between the germline ends. The germline V gene encodes CDR1 SGDLS and CDR2 YYNGEE. This CDR3 is built from 14 residues. CDR3 nucleotides: TGTGCCAGCAGCGTAGAGGCCAGGGGATCCGAGCAGTACTTC. This encodes CASSVEARGSEQYF.

The chain recombines TRBV7-8 with TRBJ2-5; 8 nucleotides align to TRBD2. Germline V gene sequence: CDR1 SGHVS, CDR2 FQNEAQ. Trimming removed 5 bases from V and 4 bases from J; junction bases left unmatched: 12. This CDR3 has 16 residues. The CDR3 DNA is TGTGCCAGCAGCACCCGGCGGCAGCGGGGGCGAGAGACCCAGTACTTC. Translating gives CASSTRRQRGRETQYF.

The table lists this clonotype with a few counts. The CDR3 spells CSARGGRGQDTEAFF. The DNA of the CDR3 is TGCAGTGCTAGAGGGGGGAGGGGGCAGGACACTGAAGCTTTCTTT. The chain joins TRBV20-1 to TRBJ1-1; 7 nucleotides align to TRBD1. V dropped 1 base and J dropped 3; count of bases not matched to a gene: 8. The CDR3 contains 15 residues. CDR1 is DFQATT, CDR2 SNEGSKA, per germline (reference sequence).

This rearrangement joins TRBV7-2 to TRBJ2-2; D remains ambiguous. V was clipped by 5 bases and J by 5 bases, with 12 bases between them. There are 14 residues in the CDR3. The germline gives CDR1 SGHTA, CDR2 FQGNSA. The CDR3 nucleotides read TGTGCCAGCAGCCGCCGGGCCCGGACCGGGGAGCTGTTTTTT. Translating it yields CASSRRARTGELFF.

The chain has TRBV2 and TRBJ2-3; D remains ambiguous. V lost 6 bases, J lost 4 bases, and 11 bases lay in between. The CDR3 is 13 amino acids. Germline CDR1 reads SNHLY; CDR2 reads FYNNEI. The CDR3 sequence: CASRAWASDTQYF. For the CDR3, the DNA is TGTGCCAGCAGAGCCTGGGCGTCAGATACGCAGTATTTT.

The table lists this clonotype with a few counts. The chain employs TRBV20-1 and TRBJ2-2; TRBD2 agrees at 8 bases. Germline CDR1 reads DFQATT; CDR2 reads SNEGSKA (reference sequence). This CDR3 comprises 15 residues. With 4 bases clipped from V and 4 bases from J, the junction kept 8 bases outside the gene matches. The CDR3 is CSAKRPGGTTGELFF. In DNA form, the CDR3 reads TGCAGTGCTAAGCGCCCGGGGGGGACCACCGGGGAGCTGTTTTTT.

This clonotype was found a few times. This chain links TRBV6-5 with TRBJ2-3, with D possibly being TRBD1 (6 bases). Trimming pared 3 bases from V and 3 bases from J, leaving 13 bases between. The CDR3 consists of 15 residues. From germline, CDR1 is MNHEY and CDR2 SVGAGI. CDR3 sequence (DNA): TGTGCCAGCAGTTATTGGCAGGGGACGACAGATACGCAGTATTTT. It codes for CASSYWQGTTDTQYF.

This rearrangement joins TRBV12-3 or TRBV12-4 to TRBJ2-1, with a tentative D call TRBD2 (7 bases). CDR3 length equals 15 residues. V lost 6 bases to trimming and J lost 8 bases, with 20 bases between them. The CDR3: CASRRPGGRGDEQFF. CDR3 bases: TGTGCCAGCAGGCGCCCGGGGGGCCGCGGGGATGAGCAGTTCTTC.

This clonotype occurred many times. The chain employs TRBV2 and TRBJ1-1; a weak D match, TRBD1 (6 bases). V was cut by 7 bases and J by 4 bases, with 19 bases left in between. This CDR3 spans 15 amino acids. The germline CDR1 and CDR2 sequences are SNHLY and FYNNEI. CDR3 sequence: CASKGGQREFTEAFF. The CDR3, as DNA: TGTGCCAGCAAGGGGGGACAACGCGAGTTCACTGAAGCTTTCTTT. Looking up the rest from reference TRBV2 and TRBJ1-1 gives the full variable domain: EPEVTQTPSHQVTQMGQEVILRCVPISNHLYFYWYRQILGQKVEFLVSFYNNEISEKSEIFDDQFSVERPDGSNFTLKIRSTKLEDSAMYFCASKGGQREFTEAFFGQGTRLTVV.

The V and J genes are TRBV14 and TRBJ2-1; TRBD2 matches 9 bases. The CDR3 has 15 amino acids. Germline V gene sequence: CDR1 SGHDN, CDR2 FVKESK. V lost 3 bases and J lost 3; bases outside the gene matches: 3. CDR3 DNA sequence: TGTGCCAGCAGCCAGGGACTAGCTTACTACAATGAGCAGTTCTTC. Translation: CASSQGLAYYNEQFF. Full variable domain (outside the CDR3, taken from reference TRBV14 and TRBJ2-1): EAGVTQFPSHSVIEKGQTVTLRCDPISGHDNLYWYRRVMGKEIKFLLHFVKESKQDESGMPNNRFLAERTGGTYSTLKVQPAELEDSGVYFCASSQGLAYYNEQFFGPGTRLTVL.

In this sample, this clonotype turned up many times. The chain links TRBV11-2 to TRBJ2-1; maybe TRBD2 (6 bases). Deletions cut 3 bases from V and 4 bases from J, with 10 bases between. Germline lookup yields CDR1 SGHAT and CDR2 FQNNGV. This CDR3 spans 14 amino acids. CDR3 bases: TGTGCCAGCAGCTTCGGGCTAGCGTACAATGAGCAGTTCTTC. Translated, it gives CASSFGLAYNEQFF.

V is TRBV20-1 and J is TRBJ1-6, with 7 bases aligning to TRBD1. This CDR3 spans 16 amino acids. V shed 0 bases and J 4 bases; nucleotides not matched to a gene: 6. Germline V gene sequence: CDR1 DFQATT, CDR2 SNEGSKA (reference sequence). The CDR3 DNA reads TGCAGTGCTAGAGAGACAGGGCTCAATTATAATTCACCCCTCCACTTT. It is translated as CSARETGLNYNSPLHF.

This chain connects TRBV15 to TRBJ2-7; possibly TRBD2 for D (5 bases). The V end was cut by 0 bases, the J end by 6 bases, with 9 bases between. Germline CDR1 reads LNHNV; CDR2 reads YYDKDF (reference sequence). The CDR3 covers 13 residues. The CDR3 nucleotides are TGTGCCACCAGCAGAGATCCGGGATCCGAGCAGTACTTC. This encodes CATSRDPGSEQYF.

This clonotype was seen at least ten times. CDR3 coding DNA: TGTGCCAGCAGTTACTTGTTAGGGGACGGTGAAGCTTTCTTT. It specifies CASSYLLGDGEAFF. V usage is TRBV6-5 and J usage is TRBJ1-1, with D possibly matching TRBD1 (5 bases). The V end was cut by 1 base, the J end by 7 bases, with 13 bases between. The germline gives CDR1 MNHEY, CDR2 SVGAGI. The CDR3 contains 14 residues.

This clonotype was found a few times. The chain carries TRBV20-1 and TRBJ2-4; D perhaps matches TRBD1 (7 bases). V was shortened by 4 bases and J by 6 bases, with 16 bases between the two germline ends. Germline V gene data show CDR1 as DFQATT and CDR2 as SNEGSKA (reference sequence). This CDR3 contains 14 residues. CDR3 residues: CSATTGTWGNIQYF. CDR3 DNA: TGCAGTGCTACGACAGGGACTTGGGGAAACATTCAGTACTTC.

The chain uses TRBV12-3 or TRBV12-4 and TRBJ2-1, with a weak D call TRBD2 (6 bases). CDR3 size: 14 residues. The germline V and J ends were trimmed by 5 bases and 6 bases, with 14 bases remaining between them. The CDR3 nucleotides read TGTGCCAGCAGTCCGCTCACTAGCAGCAATGAGCAGTTCTTC. Its translation is CASSPLTSSNEQFF.

This clonotype appeared many times. The chain carries TRBV4-1 and TRBJ1-5, with 7 bases that match TRBD1. This CDR3 has 15 amino acids. With V trimmed by 0 bases and J by 2 bases, 1 base remained unmatched. The germline CDR1 and CDR2 sequences are MGHRA and YSYEKL. The CDR3 region has the DNA TGCGCCAGCAGCCAAGACGGGACAGGCAATCAGCCCCAGCATTTT. It specifies CASSQDGTGNQPQHF.

V gene TRBV14 combines with J gene TRBJ2-1; TRBD1 aligns across 7 bases. The CDR3 has 18 amino acids. With V trimmed by 0 bases and J by 2 bases, 10 bases remained unmatched. Per germline, CDR1 SGHDN and CDR2 FVKESK. CDR3 DNA sequence: TGTGCCAGCAGCCAAGATCGGGGACAGAGAATTGCCTACAATGAGCAGTTCTTC. Translating gives CASSQDRGQRIAYNEQFF.

This clonotype was counted only a few times. The V call is TRBV5-1, the J call TRBJ1-3, with D unclear. CDR1 and CDR2 (germline): SGHRS, YFSETQ. V was cut by 2 bases and J by 3 bases, with 9 bases left in between. The CDR3 sequence is 14 residues long. CDR3 residues: CASSLEAVGNTIYF. DNA of the CDR3: TGCGCCAGCAGCTTAGAAGCGGTTGGAAACACCATATATTTT.

This chain joins TRBV6-1 and TRBJ2-7, with D perhaps TRBD1 (6 bases). Germline CDR1 is MNHNS and CDR2 is SASEGT. Between the trimmed V and J ends, which lost 3 bases and 4 bases, there was a span of 13 bases. The CDR3 has 14 amino acids. CDR3: CASSEQGSGYEQYV. The CDR3 DNA is TGTGCCAGCAGTGAGCAGGGGTCAGGGTACGAGCAGTACGTC.

This clonotype was seen ten or more times. The chain carries TRBV11-2 and TRBJ1-1; 10 nucleotides align to TRBD1. Germline CDR1 reads SGHAT; CDR2 reads FQNNGV. The CDR3 has 15 amino acids. Trimming removed 4 bases from V and 6 bases from J; junction bases left unmatched: 8. The CDR3 loop reads CASSYRTGGSSEAFF. The CDR3 DNA reads as TGTGCCAGCAGCTACCGGACAGGGGGGAGTTCTGAAGCTTTCTTT.

This clonotype was picked up a small number of times. The V call is TRBV10-3, the J call TRBJ2-7; 10 bases fit TRBD2. This CDR3 has 14 amino acids. V lost 6 bases and J lost 2; bases outside the gene matches: 4. In germline, CDR1 is ENHRY, CDR2 SYGVKD. CDR3 in amino acids: CAISEREGPYEQYF. The DNA for the CDR3 is TGTGCCATCAGCGAGCGGGAGGGCCCCTACGAGCAGTACTTC.

The chain carries TRBV5-1 and TRBJ2-1; TRBD1 matches at 7 bases. This CDR3 comprises 15 residues. Germline assignment: CDR1 SGHRS and CDR2 YFSETQ. V trimming: 6 bases; J trimming: 5 bases; junction bases outside the gene matches: 11. In DNA, the CDR3 is TGCGCCAGCAACGAGATAACAGGGGAGCACAATGAGCAGTTCTTC. The encoded protein is CASNEITGEHNEQFF.